A single TCR beta chain is shown here with its context. Its target is not known. Profiling relied on immunoSEQ multiplex PCR, and the TCRdb table lists in-frame clones only, not all of them. The table includes 31,000 or so clones, about 93% detected once. This sample is drawn from a study of T cell clones after liver transplantation. Study results and caveats: Post-transplant time points were not standardized, so conclusions are preliminary. In 5 of 8 subjects, circulating graft-donor-reactive CD4 TCRbeta sequences fell significantly after transplant. Rather than being deleted, graft donor-reactive T cells may have moved into the graft.

From germline, CDR1 is SQVTM and CDR2 ANQGSEA. After removal of 6 bases from V and 7 bases from J, the junction contained 14 bases not matched to a gene. CDR3 length equals 15 residues. The sample here was CD8+ T cells from blood, taken 12 months after liver transplant. The sequence was collected from a human patient who received a liver transplant. Some T cells may have originated in the graft donor. V and J are TRBV29-1 and TRBJ2-1; 8 bases align to TRBD2. Here the CDR3 reads CSVEVAGNDRNEQFF. CDR3 nucleotide sequence: TGCAGCGTCGAGGTAGCGGGAAATGACAGGAATGAGCAGTTCTTC.